This T cell receptor beta chain was recovered during a study of T cell repertoires in cytomegalovirus infection. At the level of the study: It was recently identified HLA-C-restricted and well-studied HLA-B-restricted CMV epitopes that the study used. Public TCR beta signatures were indicative of both CMV infection and a matching HLA type. Notes on the study in general: HLA-C-restricted, CMV-specific TCR beta clonotypes were dominant ex vivo.

This clonotype appeared a few times. Its target is not known. From the reads, TCRdb called clonotypes with MiXCR, one entry per CDR3 protein. The sample shows approximately 120,000 distinct CDR3 sequences, around 30% of them seen only once. The CDR3 length is 14 residues. With 2 bases removed from V and 3 bases from J, the gap between germline ends came to 10 bases. The sequences come from CD8+ T cells from cultured PBMCs, collected from culture after CMV antigen stimulation. This TCR was sampled from a human donor in good health (CMV status not recorded). Some clones in this sample may be carry-over from other donors' samples. This chain links TRBV12-3 or TRBV12-4 with TRBJ1-1, with no clear D. This CDR3 reads CASSLQARHTEAFF. In DNA form, the CDR3 reads TGTGCCAGCAGTTTACAGGCCCGCCACACTGAAGCTTTCTTT.